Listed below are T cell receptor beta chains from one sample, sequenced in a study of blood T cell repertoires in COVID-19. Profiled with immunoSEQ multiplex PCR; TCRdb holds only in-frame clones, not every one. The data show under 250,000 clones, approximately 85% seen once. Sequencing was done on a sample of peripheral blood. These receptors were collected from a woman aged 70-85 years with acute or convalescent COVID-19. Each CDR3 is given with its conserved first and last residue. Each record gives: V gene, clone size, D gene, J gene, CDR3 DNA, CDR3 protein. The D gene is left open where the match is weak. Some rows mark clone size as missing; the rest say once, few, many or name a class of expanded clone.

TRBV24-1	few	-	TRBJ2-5	TGTGCCACCAGCCTGGGAGGAGAGACCCAGTACTTC	CATSLGGETQYF
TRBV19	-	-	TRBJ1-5	TGTGCCATCTCCACGACTAACAGGGACCAGCCCCAGCATTTT	CAISTTNRDQPQHF
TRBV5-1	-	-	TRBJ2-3	TGCGCCAGCAGCGAGTGGGGCTCGAGAACAGATACGCAGTATTTT	CASSEWGSRTDTQYF
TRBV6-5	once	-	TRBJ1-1	TGTGCCAGCAGAGAGGGACTCAGGAACACTGAAGCTTTCTTT	CASREGLRNTEAFF
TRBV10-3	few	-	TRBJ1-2	TGTGCCATCTCCGACAGAGACTATGGCTACACCTTC	CAISDRDYGYTF
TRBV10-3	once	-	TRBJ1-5	TGTGCCATCAGTGCCTCCGCGAATAGCAATCAGCCCCAGCATTTT	CAISASANSNQPQHF
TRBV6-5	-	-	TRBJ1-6	TGTGCCAGCAGTAACAGGGCCGTTAATTCACCCCTCCACTTT	CASSNRAVNSPLHF
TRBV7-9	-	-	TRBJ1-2	TGTGCCAGCAGCTTCCCCGGGGCTAACTATGGCTACACCTTC	CASSFPGANYGYTF
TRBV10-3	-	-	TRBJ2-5	TGTGCCATCAGTGAACAACCAAAAGAGACCCAGTACTTC	CAISEQPKETQYF
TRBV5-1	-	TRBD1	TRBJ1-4	TGCGCCAGCAGCCTTCTAAAACAGACAGGGGGTGAAAAACTGTTTTTT	CASSLLKQTGGEKLFF
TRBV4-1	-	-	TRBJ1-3	TGCGCCAGCAGCCAAGAAAGGAGTCGGACTCCGAACACCATATATTTT	CASSQERSRTPNTIYF
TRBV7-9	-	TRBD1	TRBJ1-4	TGTGCCAGCAGCTTAGCAACAGGGGGCACTAATGAAAAACTGTTTTTT	CASSLATGGTNEKLFF
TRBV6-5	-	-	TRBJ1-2	TGTGCCAGCAGTTACTCGGAAAGGGGCACTAACTATGGCTACACCTTC	CASSYSERGTNYGYTF
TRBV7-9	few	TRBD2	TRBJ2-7	TGTGCCAGCAGCTTCCGGACTAGCGGAAACTACGAGCAGTACTTC	CASSFRTSGNYEQYF
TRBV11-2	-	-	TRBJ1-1	TGTGCCAGCAGCTTAGCCCGGGGGTTGAACACTGAAGCTTTCTTT	CASSLARGLNTEAFF